The source of this T cell receptor beta chain is a study of blood T cell repertoires in COVID-19. Study background: The origin of the acute and convalescent COVID-19 samples was the United States, Italy and Spain. Nucleic acid was either cDNA or gDNA, and it came from T cells, B-cell-depleted T cells, or PBMCs.

Patients at the Seattle site were enrolled during active infection and followed longitudinally. CDR1 SGHVS and CDR2 FNYEAQ come from the germline V gene. The CDR3 has 20 residues. Trimming cost V 5 bases and J 7 bases; bases outside gene matches: 21. This clone appeared a single time. Original analysis: Reference gene primer amplification yielded estimated nucleated cell counts. Repertoires were generated with immunoSEQ multiplex PCR, while TCRdb's copy carries only in-frame clones and drops some. Clone size and the V and J calls come from that table; the DNA yielded D and trimming. The sample carries about 160,000 clones, approximately 85% recorded once.

The chain recombines TRBV7-6 with TRBJ2-1, with 12 bases that match TRBD1. The source is a woman between 50 and 59 years old with COVID-19, enrolled during active disease. Sample: peripheral blood. The CDR3 region is CASSPPHTYSGTGGWNEQFF. DNA for the CDR3: TGTGCCAGCAGCCCGCCCCATACCTACTCCGGGACAGGGGGCTGGAATGAGCAGTTCTTC.